These 15 T cell receptor beta chains share one sample of origin, sequenced in a study of CD8+CD57+ T cells in acquired aplastic anemia. Genomic DNA was employed as the template in profiling TCR beta VDJ and CDR3. MiXCR, run by TCRdb on the reads, gives a single entry per CDR3 protein. The profile shows around 180,000 distinct CDR3 sequences, about three fifths of them singletons. The sequenced sample was sorted CD4+, CD8+, or CD8+CD57+ T cells (not recorded which) from PBMCs. The receptors stem from a human donor with severe aplastic anemia or a healthy control (not recorded which).

This chain joins TRBV20-1 and TRBJ2-6; D gene ambiguous. Per the germline V gene, CDR1 is DFQATT and CDR2 is SNEGSKA (reference sequence). This CDR3 spans 13 amino acids. With 3 bases removed from V and 1 base from J, the gap between germline ends came to 4 bases. Written as DNA, the CDR3 is TGCAGTGCTAGTGGGTCTGGGGCCAACGTCCTGACTTTC. It specifies CSASGSGANVLTF.

This clonotype was seen more than once but under ten times. The V and J genes are TRBV9 and TRBJ1-5, with 9 bases matching TRBD1. Germline loops: CDR1 SGDLS, CDR2 YYNGEE. The CDR3 sequence is 15 residues long. V dropped 3 bases and J dropped 2; count of bases not matched to a gene: 3. CDR3 loop: CASSGWTGGNQPQHF. DNA of the CDR3: TGTGCCAGCAGCGGATGGACAGGGGGCAATCAGCCCCAGCATTTT.

V usage is TRBV7-9 and J usage is TRBJ2-7, with 7 bases fitting TRBD1. V was pared by 1 base and J by 5 bases, with 8 bases of the junction left unmatched. Germline V gene lookup returns CDR1 SEHNR and CDR2 FQNEAQ (reference sequence). The CDR3 length is 15 residues. In DNA form, the CDR3 reads TGTGCCAGCAGCTTAGTCGTGACAGGGAGCCACGAGCAGTACTTC. Its translation is CASSLVVTGSHEQYF.

This sequence joins TRBV7-3 and TRBJ2-2; D may be TRBD1 (6 bases). This CDR3 is 14 amino acids long. CDR1 is SGHTA and CDR2 is FQGTGA in the germline V gene. V was cut by 4 bases and J by 3 bases, with 9 bases left in between. CDR3 sequence reads: CASSSDRYTGELFF. CDR3 nucleotide sequence: TGTGCCAGCAGCTCCGACAGGTACACCGGGGAGCTGTTTTTT.

This clonotype was observed many times. The chain recombines TRBV14 with TRBJ1-1, with D perhaps matching TRBD1 (6 bases). Germline-derived CDR1 and CDR2 are SGHDN and FVKESK. The CDR3 length is 14 residues. V lost 4 bases and J lost 0, with 9 bases in between. The CDR3 nucleotides read TGTGCCAGCAGCCCAACAGGGTTGAACACTGAAGCTTTCTTT. Amino acid sequence: CASSPTGLNTEAFF. The full variable domain, with the rest looked up from reference TRBV14 and TRBJ1-1, is EAGVTQFPSHSVIEKGQTVTLRCDPISGHDNLYWYRRVMGKEIKFLLHFVKESKQDESGMPNNRFLAERTGGTYSTLKVQPAELEDSGVYFCASSPTGLNTEAFFGQGTRLTVV.

The V gene is TRBV9, the J gene TRBJ2-1; no firm D call. V shed 0 bases and J shed 7 bases, with 8 bases lying between them. From germline, CDR1 is SGDLS and CDR2 YYNGEE. The CDR3 sequence is 13 residues long. CDR3 sequence reads: CASSVVPGNEQFF. The CDR3 DNA reads TGTGCCAGCAGCGTAGTGCCCGGGAATGAGCAGTTCTTC.

This clonotype was observed a few times. The chain has TRBV2 and TRBJ1-1, with a weak D call TRBD1 (5 bases). The CDR3 contains 15 residues. Germline V lookup: CDR1 SNHLY, CDR2 FYNNEI. Trimming shortened V by 3 bases and J by 6 bases, and 17 bases separated the two germline ends. The CDR3 coding sequence is TGTGCCAGCAGTGAGGGGACTTTGGGGACCGCTGAAGCTTTCTTT. It translates to CASSEGTLGTAEAFF. The variable domain in full, with the rest retrieved from reference TRBV2 and TRBJ1-1, is EPEVTQTPSHQVTQMGQEVILRCVPISNHLYFYWYRQILGQKVEFLVSFYNNEISEKSEIFDDQFSVERPDGSNFTLKIRSTKLEDSAMYFCASSEGTLGTAEAFFGQGTRLTVV.

This chain connects TRBV7-9 to TRBJ1-4, with D unclear. The CDR3 is 15 residues long. Looked up from germline, CDR1 is SEHNR and CDR2 is FQNEAQ (reference sequence). The germline V and J ends were trimmed by 3 bases and 0 bases, with 8 bases remaining between them. CDR3 coding DNA: TGTGCCAGCAGCTTTAACAGAGCAACTAATGAAAAACTGTTTTTT. Protein sequence: CASSFNRATNEKLFF. Together with reference TRBV7-9 and TRBJ1-4, the CDR3 gives the full variable domain: DTGVSQNPRHKITKRGQNVTFRCDPISEHNRLYWYRQTLGQGPEFLTYFQNEAQLEKSRLLSDRFSAERPKGSFSTLEIQRTEQGDSAMYLCASSFNRATNEKLFFGSGTQLSVL.

This clonotype was observed many times. Here the CDR3 reads CASSEAGGSQGLVFF. CDR3 sequence (DNA): TGTGCCAGCAGTGAAGCAGGAGGTAGTCAGGGCCTAGTTTTCTTT. V is TRBV6-1 and J is TRBJ1-1; possible D gene TRBD1, 5 bases. V gave up 0 bases and J gave up 13 bases, with 21 bases separating them. The CDR3 has 15 amino acids. Germline V lookup: CDR1 MNHNS, CDR2 SASEGT.

The V and J genes are TRBV9 and TRBJ1-6; D remains unclear. The V end lost 1 base, the J end lost 4 bases, and 6 bases lay between the germline ends. Germline loops: CDR1 SGDLS, CDR2 YYNGEE. The length of the CDR3 is 14 residues. CDR3: CASSVWGYNSPLHF. In DNA, the CDR3 is TGTGCCAGCAGCGTATGGGGATATAATTCACCCCTCCACTTT.

This sequence joins TRBV19 and TRBJ1-1; D call uncertain. This CDR3 spans 12 amino acids. Deletions cut 6 bases from V and 4 bases from J, with 9 bases between. The V gene's germline CDR1 is LNHDA and CDR2 SQIVND (reference sequence). The CDR3 nucleotides read TGTGCCAGTAGGGCTGGGAGCACTGAAGCTTTCTTT. Its translation: CASRAGSTEAFF.

Ten or more counts support this clonotype. The chain recombines TRBV19 with TRBJ2-7, with D hard to call. Trimming stripped 2 bases from V and 0 bases from J, with 11 bases between. The CDR3 covers 15 residues. CDR1 is LNHDA and CDR2 is SQIVND in the germline V gene (reference sequence). The chain's CDR3 is CASSILWGSSYEQYF. The CDR3 region has the DNA TGTGCCAGTAGTATACTCTGGGGAAGCTCCTACGAGCAGTACTTC.

The chain is built from TRBV19 and TRBJ1-2; no clear D. The CDR3 sequence is 15 residues long. Trimming took 3 bases from V and 4 from J, leaving 15 bases between them. Germline-derived CDR1 and CDR2 are LNHDA and SQIVND (reference sequence). CDR3 bases: TGTGCCAGTAGTATTTTGCGAGGGCAGAGCTATGGCTACACCTTC. This sequence encodes CASSILRGQSYGYTF.

CDR3 in amino acids: CASRTGLGEQYF. CDR3 sequence (DNA): TGTGCCAGTAGGACAGGATTGGGAGAGCAGTACTTC. The chain uses TRBV19 and TRBJ2-7, with a possible D match to TRBD1 (6 bases). The CDR3 covers 12 residues. Trimming removed 6 bases at V and 7 bases at J, with 13 bases between. The germline V gene encodes CDR1 LNHDA and CDR2 SQIVND (reference sequence).

V is TRBV7-2 and J is TRBJ2-3; maybe TRBD2 (6 bases). V dropped 3 bases and J dropped 2 bases, with 12 bases sitting between them. Germline values: CDR1 SGHTA, CDR2 FQGNSA. The CDR3 has 15 amino acids. In DNA, the CDR3 is TGTGCCAGCAGCTTGTTCCGCGGGATCACAGATACGCAGTATTTT. Protein sequence: CASSLFRGITDTQYF.